Described below is a single T cell receptor (beta chain) sequence and its context. This sample was taken from a study of blood T cell repertoires in COVID-19. Study-wide context: Acute-phase and convalescent COVID-19 samples originated in the United States, Italy and Spain. PBMCs, B-cell-depleted T cells, or T cells were the source of the cDNA or gDNA that made up the material.

CDR3 length: 14 residues. V lost 2 bases, J lost 1 base, and 8 bases lay in between. The V gene's germline CDR1 is LGHDT and CDR2 YNNKEL (reference sequence). Original handling: Amplification from reference gene primers served as the basis for estimated nucleated cell counts. TCRdb keeps only in-frame clones here, not all; method: immunoSEQ multiplex PCR. V and J calls and clone size come straight from that table; D and trimming were deduced from the DNA. The data contain under 400,000 clones, over 75% of them singletons. The sequencing sample was made of peripheral blood. This rearrangement joins TRBV3-1 (or the pseudogene TRBV3-2) to TRBJ1-1; D unresolved. The source is a woman under 40 with COVID-19, enrolled during active disease. The CDR3: CASSQSDSNTEAFF. CDR3 coding DNA: TGTGCCAGCAGCCAATCGGACTCGAACACTGAAGCTTTCTTT.